The clone carrying this T cell receptor beta chain was seen at least ten times. This record comes from a study of regulatory T cells in long-lasting Graves disease. Time point specified: newly diagnosed GD, antithyroid drugs for less than 3 months. Researchers made the TCR library from RNA that was extracted from PBMCs. Per germline, CDR1 SGHTA and CDR2 FQGTGA. This CDR3 has 16 residues. The trim removed 5 bases at V and 2 bases at J, leaving 10 bases unmatched. In building TCR beta libraries, iRepertoire HTBI primers were used together with Arm-PCR of CDR3 regions. TCRdb itself ran the multiplex PCR reads through MiXCR, one entry per CDR3 protein. The table has a few hundred thousand distinct CDR3 sequences, approximately 15% seen once. In addition, the sample was reused for a study of T cells in Graves' hyperthyroidism and ophthalmopathy.

J is TRBJ2-3 and V is TRBV7-3, with TRBD2 identical over 7 bases. The sequencing here drew on peripheral blood mononuclear cells (PBMCs), taken at new diagnosis, from a patient treated with antithyroid drugs. The receptor was derived from a middle-aged man with Graves disease. The CDR3 DNA follows: TGTGCCAGCAGCGCCATCGGGGGGTCTTCCACAGATACGCAGTATTTT. Its translation: CASSAIGGSSTDTQYF.